This section outlines one T cell receptor beta chain sequence together with its context. This entry is derived from a study of blood T cell repertoires in COVID-19. Study-level information: There were acute and convalescent COVID-19 samples, and they came from the United States, Italy and Spain. The cDNA or gDNA used as material had been derived from T cells, B-cell-depleted T cells, or PBMCs.

Trimming took 3 bases from V and 4 from J; bases not matched to a gene: 6. Per germline, CDR1 KGHSH and CDR2 LQKENI. The CDR3 loop spans 15 amino acids. In the study's own analysis: From reference gene primer amplification, estimates of nucleated cell counts were derived. Assay: immunoSEQ multiplex PCR; the TCRdb copy retains only in-frame clones and omits some. The DNA gave D and trimming, while V, J and clone size come from that table. Of about 97,000 clones in the sample, approximately 87% were seen once. This clonotype was sampled from a woman aged 30 to 39 with acute or convalescent COVID-19. The sample comprised peripheral blood. This rearrangement joins TRBV18 to TRBJ2-1; 7 bases align to TRBD1. CDR3 residues: CASSPRGQSYNEQFF. CDR3 sequence (DNA): TGTGCCAGCTCACCGAGGGGACAGAGTTACAATGAGCAGTTCTTC.